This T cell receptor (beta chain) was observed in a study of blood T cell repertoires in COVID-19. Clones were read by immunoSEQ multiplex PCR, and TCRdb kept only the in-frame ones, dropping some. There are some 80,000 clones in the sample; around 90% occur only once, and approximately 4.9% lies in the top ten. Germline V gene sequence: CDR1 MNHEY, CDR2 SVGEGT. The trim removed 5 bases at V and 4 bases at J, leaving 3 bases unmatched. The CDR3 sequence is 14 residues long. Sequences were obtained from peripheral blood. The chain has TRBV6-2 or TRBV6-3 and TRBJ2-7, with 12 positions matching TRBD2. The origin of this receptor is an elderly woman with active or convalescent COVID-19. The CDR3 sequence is CASSGLAGQYEQYF. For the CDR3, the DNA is TGTGCCAGCAGTGGACTAGCGGGGCAATACGAGCAGTACTTC.